This record looks at one TCR beta chain sequence and its context. Categorization into cohorts depended on clinical history that participants reported. These data originate in a study of blood T cell repertoires in COVID-19. The CDR3 covers 15 residues. Germline CDR1 SGHTA, CDR2 FQGNSA. The V segment lost 5 bases and the J segment 4 bases; nucleotides outside the gene matches: 8. Libraries were prepared by immunoSEQ multiplex PCR; TCRdb keeps only in-frame clonotypes and omits some of them. The sample yields around 230,000 clones, 70% to 90% seen once. Sequenced sample: PBMCs or T cells enriched from blood (not recorded which). This TCR came from a middle-aged woman with acute COVID-19. The gene calls are TRBV7-2 and TRBJ1-2; TRBD1 aligns across 9 bases. CDR3 sequence: CASSLTWGQGYGYTF. The CDR3 coding sequence is TGTGCCAGCAGCCTGACCTGGGGACAGGGCTATGGCTACACCTTC.